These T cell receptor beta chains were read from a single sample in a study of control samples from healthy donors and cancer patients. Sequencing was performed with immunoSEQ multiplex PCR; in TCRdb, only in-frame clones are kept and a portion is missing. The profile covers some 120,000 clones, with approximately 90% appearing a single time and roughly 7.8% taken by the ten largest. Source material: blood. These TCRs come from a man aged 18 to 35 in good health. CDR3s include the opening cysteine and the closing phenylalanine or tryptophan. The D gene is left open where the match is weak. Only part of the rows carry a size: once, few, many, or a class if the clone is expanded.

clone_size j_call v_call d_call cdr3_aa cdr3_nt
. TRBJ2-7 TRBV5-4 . CASSLGGATYEQYF TGTGCCAGCAGCTTGGGGGGGGCTACCTACGAGCAGTACTTC
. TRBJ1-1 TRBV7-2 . CASSLAGTLNTEAFF TGTGCCAGCAGCTTAGCGGGCACTCTGAACACTGAAGCTTTCTTT
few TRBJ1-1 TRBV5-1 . CASSLAGVGEAFF TGCGCCAGCAGCTTGGCTGGGGTGGGTGAAGCTTTCTTT
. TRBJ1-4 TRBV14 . CASSQVGLVNEKLFF TGTGCCAGCAGCCAAGTTGGGTTGGTTAATGAAAAACTGTTTTTT
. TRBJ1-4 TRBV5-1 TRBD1 CASSFGGQGTSNEKLFF TGCGCCAGCAGCTTTGGGGGACAGGGGACGTCTAATGAAAAACTGTTTTTT
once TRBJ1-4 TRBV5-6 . CASSLGAAATNEKLFF TGTGCCAGCAGCTTGGGGGCAGCCGCAACTAATGAAAAACTGTTTTTT
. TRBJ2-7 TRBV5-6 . CASSLGSGFYEQYF TGTGCCAGCAGCTTGGGGTCAGGGTTCTACGAGCAGTACTTC
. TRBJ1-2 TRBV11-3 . CASSFWPRTFGRADYGYTF TGTGCCAGCAGCTTTTGGCCTCGAACCTTCGGACGGGCGGACTATGGCTACACCTTC
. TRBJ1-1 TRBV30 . CAGLPQVSEAFF TGTGCCGGTCTACCACAGGTCTCTGAAGCTTTCTTT
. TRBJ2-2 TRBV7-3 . CASSFLGRGTGELFF TGTGCCAGCAGCTTTCTCGGCCGAGGGACCGGGGAGCTGTTTTTT
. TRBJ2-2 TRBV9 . CASSVEGSPGELFF TGTGCCAGCAGCGTAGAGGGGAGCCCCGGGGAGCTGTTTTTT
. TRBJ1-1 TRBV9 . CASSRPDGTDTEAFF TGTGCCAGCAGCCGACCGGACGGTACAGACACTGAAGCTTTCTTT
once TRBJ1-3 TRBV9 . CASSGRGYLGNTIYF TGTGCCAGCAGCGGCAGGGGATATCTTGGAAACACCATATATTTT
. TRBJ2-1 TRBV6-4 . CASSDSVQGNNEQFF TGTGCCAGCAGTGACTCGGTGCAGGGAAACAATGAGCAGTTCTTC
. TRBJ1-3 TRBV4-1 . CASSQFWSLSGNTIYF TGCGCCAGCAGCCAATTCTGGTCGCTATCTGGAAACACCATATATTTT
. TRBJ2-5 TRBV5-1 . CASTGTVGQETQYF TGCGCCAGCACCGGGACGGTGGGCCAAGAGACCCAGTACTTC
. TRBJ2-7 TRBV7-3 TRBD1 CASSSTGESYEQYF TGTGCCAGCAGCTCGACAGGGGAATCCTACGAGCAGTACTTC
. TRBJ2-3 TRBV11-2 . CASSLDLGTDTQYF TGTGCCAGCAGCTTAGATCTCGGCACAGATACGCAGTATTTT
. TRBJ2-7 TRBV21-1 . CASSKRDRGDYEQYF TGTGCCAGCAGCAAACGGGACAGGGGGGACTACGAGCAGTACTTC
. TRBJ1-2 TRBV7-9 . CASSLGRGEGYTF TGTGCCAGCAGCTTAGGACGGGGAGAGGGCTACACCTTC
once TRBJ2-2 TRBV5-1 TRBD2 CASSSHGTSAGELFF TGCGCCAGCAGCTCGCACGGGACTAGCGCCGGGGAGCTGTTTTTT
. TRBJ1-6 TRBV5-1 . CASKREAGRGGSPLHF TGCGCCAGCAAGAGAGAGGCGGGCAGGGGTGGTTCACCCCTCCACTTT
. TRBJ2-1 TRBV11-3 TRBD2 CASSLRSGGAPPYEQFF TGTGCCAGCAGCTTACGCAGCGGGGGGGCACCCCCCTATGAGCAGTTCTTC
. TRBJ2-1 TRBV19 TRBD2 CASSTLAGYNEQFF TGTGCCAGTAGTACACTAGCGGGGTATAATGAGCAGTTCTTC
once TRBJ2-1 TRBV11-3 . CASSHRDRRNEQFF TGTGCCAGCAGCCATCGGGATAGGAGGAATGAGCAGTTCTTC
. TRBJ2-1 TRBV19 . CASSKQKVVSYNEQFF TGTGCCAGTAGTAAGCAGAAGGTGGTCTCCTACAATGAGCAGTTCTTC
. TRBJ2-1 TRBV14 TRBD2 CASSQESAGGSYNEQFF TGTGCCAGCAGCCAAGAATCAGCGGGGGGCTCCTACAATGAGCAGTTCTTC
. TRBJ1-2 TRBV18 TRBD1 CASSPGTGDYGYTF TGTGCCAGCTCGCCCGGGACAGGGGACTATGGCTACACCTTC
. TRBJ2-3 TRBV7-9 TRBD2 CASSLSPPVLSGGQYF TGTGCCAGCAGCTTATCGCCACCCGTACTAAGCGGGGGGCAGTATTTT
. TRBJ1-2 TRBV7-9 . CASSLGGYYGYTF TGTGCCAGCAGCTTAGGAGGGTACTATGGCTACACCTTC
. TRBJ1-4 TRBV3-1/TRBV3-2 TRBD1 CASSRRQGDSEKLFF TGTGCCAGCAGCCGACGACAGGGTGATAGTGAAAAACTGTTTTTT
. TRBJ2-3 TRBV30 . CAWIRPAGTDTQYF TGTGCCTGGATAAGGCCCGCGGGCACAGATACGCAGTATTTT
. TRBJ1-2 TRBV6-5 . CASSYTVNYGYTF TGTGCCAGCAGTTACACGGTTAACTATGGCTACACCTTC
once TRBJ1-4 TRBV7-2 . CASSLGRAVNEKLFF TGTGCCAGCAGCTTAGGGAGGGCCGTTAATGAAAAACTGTTTTTT
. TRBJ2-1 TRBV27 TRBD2 CASSTQAGGSYNEQFF TGTGCCAGCAGTACCCAAGCGGGAGGCTCCTACAATGAGCAGTTCTTC
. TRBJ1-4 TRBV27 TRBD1 CASSPRQGTNEKLFF TGTGCCAGCAGTCCCCGACAGGGGACTAATGAAAAACTGTTTTTT
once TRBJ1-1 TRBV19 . CASSITRVTEAFF TGTGCCAGTAGTATAACCCGAGTCACTGAAGCTTTCTTT
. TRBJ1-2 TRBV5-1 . CASSLRGANYGYTF TGCGCCAGCAGCTTGAGGGGAGCTAACTATGGCTACACCTTC
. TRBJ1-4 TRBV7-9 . CASSLGDPNANEKLFF TGTGCCAGCAGCTTAGGGGACCCTAACGCTAATGAAAAACTGTTTTTT
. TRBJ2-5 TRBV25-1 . CASSDPTGPQGETQYF TGTGCCAGCAGTGACCCGACCGGGCCTCAAGGGGAGACCCAGTACTTC